This paragraph reports one TCR beta chain. What it binds is not known. The data stem from a study of cytotoxic CD8 clonotypes in ibrutinib-treated CLL. Study context: Among the patients, roughly ten presented as relapsed/refractory and roughly 15 as treatment-naive; 17 to 18 showed unmutated IGHV. Overall study results and limits: Public clonotypes were rare and shrank or held steady on treatment. The clonality went up when patients responded to ibrutinib and dropped back toward baseline at progression. Patients showed higher baseline clonality than age-matched healthy donors, and it tracked circulating CD8+ T-cell counts.

The CDR3 runs to 14 residues. Germline loops: CDR1 MNHEY, CDR2 SVGAGI. V shed 5 bases and J shed 2 bases, with 13 bases lying between them. Produced via immunoSEQ multiplex PCR; TCRdb's table is partial and in-frame only. This table has 150,000 or so clones, approximately 75% appearing once. This specimen was PBMCs, taken after 12 months of ibrutinib treatment. This clonotype originated in a human donor with chronic lymphocytic leukemia. The chain combines TRBV6-5 with TRBJ2-7; D tentatively reads TRBD1 or TRBD2 (5 bases each). The CDR3 bases are TGTGCCAGCAGTGAGAGGGGACCCCCCTACGAGCAGTACTTC. Translation: CASSERGPPYEQYF.